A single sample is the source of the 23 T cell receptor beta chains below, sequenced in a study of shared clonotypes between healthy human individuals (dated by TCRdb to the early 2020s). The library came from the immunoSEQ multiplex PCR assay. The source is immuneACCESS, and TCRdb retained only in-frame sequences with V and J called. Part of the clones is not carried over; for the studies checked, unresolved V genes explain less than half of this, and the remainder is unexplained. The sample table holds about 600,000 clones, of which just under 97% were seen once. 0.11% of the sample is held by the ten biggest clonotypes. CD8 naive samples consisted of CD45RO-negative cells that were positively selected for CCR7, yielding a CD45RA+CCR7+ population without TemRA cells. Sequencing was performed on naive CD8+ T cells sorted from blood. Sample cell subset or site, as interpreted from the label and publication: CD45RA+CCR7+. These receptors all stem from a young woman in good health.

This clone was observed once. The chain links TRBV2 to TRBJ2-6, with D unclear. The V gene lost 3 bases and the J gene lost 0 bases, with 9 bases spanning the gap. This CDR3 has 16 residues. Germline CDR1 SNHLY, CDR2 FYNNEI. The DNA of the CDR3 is TGTGCCAGCAGTGATACCTTACTCTCTGGGGCCAACGTCCTGACTTTC. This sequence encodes CASSDTLLSGANVLTF.

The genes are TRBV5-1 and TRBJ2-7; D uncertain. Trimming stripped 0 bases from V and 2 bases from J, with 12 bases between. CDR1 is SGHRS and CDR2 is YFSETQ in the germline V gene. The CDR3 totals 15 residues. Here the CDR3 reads CASSLVSESPYEQYF. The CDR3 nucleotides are TGCGCCAGCAGCTTGGTGTCCGAATCCCCCTACGAGCAGTACTTC. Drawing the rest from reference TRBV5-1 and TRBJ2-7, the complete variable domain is KAGVTQTPRYLIKTRGQQVTLSCSPISGHRSVSWYQQTPGQGLQFLFEYFSETQRNKGNFPGRFSGRQFSNSRSEMNVSTLELGDSALYLCASSLVSESPYEQYFGPGTRLTVT.

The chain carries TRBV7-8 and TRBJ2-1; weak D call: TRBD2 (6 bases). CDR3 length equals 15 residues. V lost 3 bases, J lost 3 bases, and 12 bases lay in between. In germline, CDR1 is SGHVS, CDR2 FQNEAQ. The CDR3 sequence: CASSLGPGDYNEQFF. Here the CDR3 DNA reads TGTGCCAGCAGCTTGGGGCCGGGGGACTACAATGAGCAGTTCTTC.

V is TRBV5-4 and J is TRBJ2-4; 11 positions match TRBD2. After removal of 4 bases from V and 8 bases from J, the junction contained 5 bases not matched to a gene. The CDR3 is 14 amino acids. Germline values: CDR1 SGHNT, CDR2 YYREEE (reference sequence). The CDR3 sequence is CASSQGLAEDIQYF. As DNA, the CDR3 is TGTGCCAGCAGCCAGGGACTAGCGGAGGACATTCAGTACTTC.

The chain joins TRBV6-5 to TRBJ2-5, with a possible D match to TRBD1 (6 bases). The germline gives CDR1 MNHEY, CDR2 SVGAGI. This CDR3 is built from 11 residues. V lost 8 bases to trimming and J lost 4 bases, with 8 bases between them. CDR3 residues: CASVRGETQYF. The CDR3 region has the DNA TGTGCCAGCGTCAGGGGAGAGACCCAGTACTTC.

Here the CDR3 reads CASSPAVRDQIHEQYF. In DNA form, the CDR3 reads TGTGCCAGCTCACCCGCAGTGCGGGATCAGATCCACGAGCAGTACTTC. The chain uses TRBV18 and TRBJ2-7, with a tentative D call TRBD2 (6 bases). Trimming removed 3 bases at V and 5 bases at J, with 20 bases between. CDR3 length: 16 amino acids. CDR1 and CDR2 from the germline V gene are KGHSH and LQKENI.

CDR3 coding DNA: TGTGCCAGCAGTAGGGAACAGGGAGATACGCAGTATTTT. Translated, it gives CASSREQGDTQYF. The chain recombines TRBV7-9 with TRBJ2-3; TRBD1 might be the D (6 bases). V lost 6 bases and J lost 5, with 12 bases in between. The CDR3 length is 13 residues. Per the germline V gene, CDR1 is SEHNR and CDR2 is FQNEAQ (reference sequence). Drawing the rest from reference TRBV7-9 and TRBJ2-3, the complete variable domain is DTGVSQNPRHKITKRGQNVTFRCDPISEHNRLYWYRQTLGQGPEFLTYFQNEAQLEKSRLLSDRFSAERPKGSFSTLEIQRTEQGDSAMYLCASSREQGDTQYFGPGTRLTVL.

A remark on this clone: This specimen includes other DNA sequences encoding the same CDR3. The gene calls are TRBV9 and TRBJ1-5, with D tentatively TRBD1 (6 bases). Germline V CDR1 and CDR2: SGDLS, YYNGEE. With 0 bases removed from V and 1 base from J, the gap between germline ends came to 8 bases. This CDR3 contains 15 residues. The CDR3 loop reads CASSVGGASNQPQHF. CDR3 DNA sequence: TGTGCCAGCAGCGTAGGGGGGGCGAGCAATCAGCCCCAGCATTTT. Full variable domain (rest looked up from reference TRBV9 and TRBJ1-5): DSGVTQTPKHLITATGQRVTLRCSPRSGDLSVYWYQQSLDQGLQFLIQYYNGEERAKGNILERFSAQQFPDLHSELNLSSLELGDSALYFCASSVGGASNQPQHFGDGTRLSIL.

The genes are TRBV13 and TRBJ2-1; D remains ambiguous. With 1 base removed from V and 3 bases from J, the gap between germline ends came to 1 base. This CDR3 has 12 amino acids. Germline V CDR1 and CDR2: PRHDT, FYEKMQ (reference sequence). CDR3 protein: CASSLDYNEQFF. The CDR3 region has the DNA TGTGCCAGCAGCTTAGACTACAATGAGCAGTTCTTC.

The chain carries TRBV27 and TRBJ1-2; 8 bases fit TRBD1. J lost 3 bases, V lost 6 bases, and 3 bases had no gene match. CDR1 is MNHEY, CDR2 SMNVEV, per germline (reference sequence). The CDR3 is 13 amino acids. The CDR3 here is CASSQGAYYGYTF. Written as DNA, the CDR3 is TGTGCCAGCAGCCAGGGGGCGTACTATGGCTACACCTTC.

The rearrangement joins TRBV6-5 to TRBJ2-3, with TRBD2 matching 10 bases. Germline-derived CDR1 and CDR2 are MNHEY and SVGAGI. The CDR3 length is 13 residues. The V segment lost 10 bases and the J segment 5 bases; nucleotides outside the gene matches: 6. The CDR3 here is CATQREGQDTQYF. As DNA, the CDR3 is TGTGCCACACAGCGGGAGGGCCAAGATACGCAGTATTTT.

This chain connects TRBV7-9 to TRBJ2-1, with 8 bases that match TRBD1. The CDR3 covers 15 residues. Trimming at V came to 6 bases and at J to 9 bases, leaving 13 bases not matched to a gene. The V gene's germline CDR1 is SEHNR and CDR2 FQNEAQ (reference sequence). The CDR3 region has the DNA TGTGCCAGCAGTCCTCCGGGACAGGCAGTAGGTGAGCAGTTCTTC. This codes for CASSPPGQAVGEQFF.

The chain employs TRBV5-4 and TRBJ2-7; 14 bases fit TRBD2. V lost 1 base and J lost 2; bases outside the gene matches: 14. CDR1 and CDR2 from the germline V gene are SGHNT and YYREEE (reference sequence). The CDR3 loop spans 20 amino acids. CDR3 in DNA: TGTGCCAGCAGCTTGAAAGCGGGACTAGCGGGAGATCCCAAAACCTACGAGCAGTACTTC. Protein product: CASSLKAGLAGDPKTYEQYF.

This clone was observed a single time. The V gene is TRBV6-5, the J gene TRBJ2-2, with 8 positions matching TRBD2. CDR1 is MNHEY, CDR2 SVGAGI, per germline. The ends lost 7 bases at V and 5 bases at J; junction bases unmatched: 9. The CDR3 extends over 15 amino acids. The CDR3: CASIGAGDGTGELFF. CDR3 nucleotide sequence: TGTGCCAGCATTGGAGCGGGAGATGGGACCGGGGAGCTGTTTTTT.

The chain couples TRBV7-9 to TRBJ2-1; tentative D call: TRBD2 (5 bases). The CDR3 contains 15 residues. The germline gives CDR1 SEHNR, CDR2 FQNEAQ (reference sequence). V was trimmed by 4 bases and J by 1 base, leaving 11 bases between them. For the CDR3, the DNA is TGTGCCAGCAGCTCGAGCGGCCGTTCCTACAATGAGCAGTTCTTC. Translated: CASSSSGRSYNEQFF. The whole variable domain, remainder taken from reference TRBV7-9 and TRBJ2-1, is DTGVSQNPRHKITKRGQNVTFRCDPISEHNRLYWYRQTLGQGPEFLTYFQNEAQLEKSRLLSDRFSAERPKGSFSTLEIQRTEQGDSAMYLCASSSSGRSYNEQFFGPGTRLTVL.

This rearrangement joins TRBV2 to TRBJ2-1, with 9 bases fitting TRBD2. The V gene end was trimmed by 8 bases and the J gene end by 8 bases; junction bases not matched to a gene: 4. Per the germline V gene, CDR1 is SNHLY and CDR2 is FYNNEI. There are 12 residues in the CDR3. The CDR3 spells CASGTSIDEQFF. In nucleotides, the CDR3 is TGTGCCAGCGGGACTAGCATCGATGAGCAGTTCTTC.

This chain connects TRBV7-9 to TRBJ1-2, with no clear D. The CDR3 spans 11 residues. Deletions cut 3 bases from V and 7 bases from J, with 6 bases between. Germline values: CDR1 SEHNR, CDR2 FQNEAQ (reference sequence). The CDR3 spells CASSFTGGYTF. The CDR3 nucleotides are TGTGCCAGCAGCTTCACGGGTGGCTACACCTTC.

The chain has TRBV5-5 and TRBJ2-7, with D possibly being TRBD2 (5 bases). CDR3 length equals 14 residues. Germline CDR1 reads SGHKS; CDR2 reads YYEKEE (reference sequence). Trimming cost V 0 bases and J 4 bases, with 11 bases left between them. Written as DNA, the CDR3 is TGTGCCAGCAGCTTGGCGGGGTTTAAATACGAGCAGTACTTC. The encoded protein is CASSLAGFKYEQYF.

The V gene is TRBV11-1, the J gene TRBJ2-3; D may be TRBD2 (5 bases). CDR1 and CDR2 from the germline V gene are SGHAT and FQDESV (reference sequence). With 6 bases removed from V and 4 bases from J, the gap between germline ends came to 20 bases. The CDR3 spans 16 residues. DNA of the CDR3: TGTGCCAGCAGACGATTCGGGAACCTCGGTGCAGATACGCAGTATTTT. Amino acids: CASRRFGNLGADTQYF.

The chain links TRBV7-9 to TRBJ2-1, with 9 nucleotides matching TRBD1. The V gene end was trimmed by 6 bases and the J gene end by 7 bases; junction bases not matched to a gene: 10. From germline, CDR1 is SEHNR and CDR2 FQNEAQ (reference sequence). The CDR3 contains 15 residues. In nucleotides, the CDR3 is TGTGCCAGCAGGATACCGGGACAGGGTCCAAATGAGCAGTTCTTC. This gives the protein CASRIPGQGPNEQFF.

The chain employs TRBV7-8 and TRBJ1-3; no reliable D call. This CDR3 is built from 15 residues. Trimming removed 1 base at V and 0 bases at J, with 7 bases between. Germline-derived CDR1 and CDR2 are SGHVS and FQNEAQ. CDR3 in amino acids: CASSLEGSSGNTIYF. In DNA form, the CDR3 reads TGTGCCAGCAGCTTAGAGGGTAGCTCTGGAAACACCATATATTTT.

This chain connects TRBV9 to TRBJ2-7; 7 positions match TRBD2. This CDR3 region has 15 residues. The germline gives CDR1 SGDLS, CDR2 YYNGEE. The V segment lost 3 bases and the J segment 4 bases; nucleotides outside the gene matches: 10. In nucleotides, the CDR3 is TGTGCCAGCAGCGCCAGACTAGCACCAACGTACGAGCAGTACTTC. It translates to CASSARLAPTYEQYF.

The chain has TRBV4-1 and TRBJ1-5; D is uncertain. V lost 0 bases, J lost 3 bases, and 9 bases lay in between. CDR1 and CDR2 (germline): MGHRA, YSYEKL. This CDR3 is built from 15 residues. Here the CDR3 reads CASSQDLGFNQPQHF. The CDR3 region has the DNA TGCGCCAGCAGCCAAGATCTGGGATTCAATCAGCCCCAGCATTTT.